Shown below are 17 T cell receptor beta chains from a single sample sequenced in a study of breast tumors, draining lymph nodes, adjacent tissues. TCRdb independently ran MiXCR on the multiplex PCR reads; one entry per CDR3 protein. The sample yields under 150,000 distinct CDR3 sequences, 21% seen once. Breast cancer patients provided tissue from their axillary draining lymph nodes. Sequencing was carried out using axillary lymph node tissue. The receptors were sampled from a female donor with breast cancer. Some clones in this sample may be carry-over from other donors' samples.

Points on this clonotype: A much larger clone differs by one base, so this may be a read error. The chain joins TRBV27 to TRBJ2-2; 14 bases are a match to TRBD2. Per the germline V gene, CDR1 is MNHEY and CDR2 is SMNVEV (reference sequence). This CDR3 region has 16 residues. In DNA form, the CDR3 reads TGTACCAGCAGGACGGGACTAGCGGGAGTGGGCGGGGAGCTGTTTTTT. Protein product: CTSRTGLAGVGGELFF.

This clonotype was counted at least ten times. V is TRBV19 and J is TRBJ2-1, with D uncertain. V lost 9 bases and J lost 0, with 9 bases in between. This CDR3 has 13 amino acids. CDR1 and CDR2 (germline): LNHDA, SQIVND (reference sequence). This chain's CDR3 is CASRRSSYNEQFF. The CDR3 DNA reads TGTGCCAGCAGACGCAGCTCCTACAATGAGCAGTTCTTC.

There are many counts of this clonotype. The CDR3 coding sequence is TGTGCCAGCAGCGTAGGACTAGCAGATCGTTACGAGCAGTACTTC. It encodes CASSVGLADRYEQYF. The chain is built from TRBV9 and TRBJ2-7; TRBD2 agrees at 7 bases. In germline, CDR1 is SGDLS, CDR2 YYNGEE. The trim removed 0 bases at V and 4 bases at J, leaving 7 bases unmatched. The CDR3 covers 15 residues.

A few counts support this clonotype. Possible read error: a much larger clone is one base away. The DNA of the CDR3 is TGTGCCAGCAGCTTAGGTTTAGTGGTTTACAATGAGCAGTTCTTC. Amino acid sequence: CASSLGLVVYNEQFF. The chain links TRBV11-3 to TRBJ2-1; D unresolved. Germline V lookup: CDR1 SGHNT, CDR2 YENEEA. Trimming took off 1 base at V and 4 bases at J, with 11 bases between the two ends. This CDR3 region has 15 residues. Using reference TRBV11-3 and TRBJ2-1 for the parts outside the CDR3, the full variable domain is EAGVVQSPRYKIIEKKQPVAFWCNPISGHNTLYWYLQNLGQGPELLIRYENEEAVDDSQLPKDRFSAERLKGVDSTLKIQPAELGDSAVYLCASSLGLVVYNEQFFGPGTRLTVL.

In this sample, this clonotype turned up many times. The chain is built from TRBV20-1 and TRBJ2-3; TRBD1 agrees at 8 bases. The CDR3 extends over 13 amino acids. V lost 5 bases and J lost 4; bases outside the gene matches: 5. Germline CDR1 and CDR2: DFQATT and SNEGSKA (reference sequence). CDR3 DNA: TGCAGTGCTGTTAAACAGGGGGCAGATACGCAGTATTTT. Its translation is CSAVKQGADTQYF.

On this clonotype: This may come from a read error, since a much larger clone is one base off. This chain joins TRBV29-1 and TRBJ2-2; 8 bases agree with TRBD1. Germline CDR1 reads SQVTM; CDR2 reads ANQGSEA. The CDR3 sequence is 13 residues long. V lost 7 bases and J lost 6; bases outside the gene matches: 7. The CDR3: CSGRTGKAGELFF. CDR3 DNA sequence: TGCAGCGGTAGGACAGGGAAGGCCGGGGAGCTGTTTTTT.

As concerns this clonotype: A single base separates this from a much larger clone, so it may be a read error. The chain is built from TRBV19 and TRBJ2-7, with D maybe TRBD2 (6 bases). Germline V CDR1 and CDR2: LNHDA, SQIVND (reference sequence). The CDR3 sequence is 13 residues long. CDR3 DNA: TGTGCCGGTAGTATTGCGGGGACCTACGAGCAGTACTTC. Translated: CAGSIAGTYEQYF.

This clonotype was counted at least ten times. The V gene is TRBV20-1, the J gene TRBJ1-5, with D perhaps TRBD1 (5 bases). Deletions cut 5 bases from V and 6 bases from J, with 14 bases between. The germline V gene has CDR1 DFQATT and CDR2 SNEGSKA (reference sequence). The CDR3 sequence is 13 residues long. CDR3 in amino acids: CSALDSSAQPQHF. DNA of the CDR3: TGCAGTGCTCTAGACAGTTCGGCTCAGCCCCAGCATTTT.

In this sample, this clonotype turned up many times. The chain is built from TRBV29-1 and TRBJ2-7; D is possibly TRBD2 (6 bases). The V gene lost 4 bases and the J gene lost 4 bases, with 14 bases spanning the gap. CDR1 is SQVTM, CDR2 ANQGSEA, per germline. The length of the CDR3 is 13 residues. The CDR3 loop is CSVAGERRYEQYF. DNA of the CDR3: TGCAGCGTTGCGGGAGAGAGACGATACGAGCAGTACTTC.

As to this clonotype: A much larger clone lies one base from this, so it may be a read error. The chain joins TRBV9 to TRBJ2-2, with D perhaps assigned TRBD1 or TRBD2 (7 bases each). V was shortened by 3 bases and J by 7 bases, with 13 bases between the two germline ends. CDR3 length: 14 amino acids. Germline V gene data show CDR1 as SGDLS and CDR2 as YYNGEE. CDR3 amino acids: CASSAGRGRGELFF. The CDR3 DNA reads TGTGCCAGCAGCGCGGGGAGGGGGCGCGGGGAGCTGTTTTTT.

This clonotype has a count of ten or more. The J gene is TRBJ2-1, the V gene TRBV7-2; TRBD2 agrees at 8 bases. The germline V gene has CDR1 SGHTA and CDR2 FQGNSA. With 1 base clipped from V and 1 base from J, the junction kept 12 bases outside the gene matches. The CDR3 covers 19 residues. Written as DNA, the CDR3 is TGTGCCAGCAGCTTAGAAGGTTGGGGGGCGGGAGGTTCCTACAATGAGCAGTTCTTC. This codes for CASSLEGWGAGGSYNEQFF.

Regarding this clonotype: It may be a read error: a sequence one base away is much more abundant. The chain combines TRBV11-3 with TRBJ2-2, with a weak D call TRBD2 (5 bases). Germline-derived CDR1 and CDR2 are SGHNT and YENEEA. CDR3 size: 14 residues. CDR3 in amino acids: CASSSGPEAGELSF. The CDR3 DNA reads TGTGCCAGCAGCTCGGGCCCGGAGGCCGGGGAGCTGTCTTTT.

Worth noting for this clonotype: Just one base apart from a much larger clone, this may be a read error. The CDR3 end shows no conserved phenylalanine or tryptophan, and so a read error is likely. The chain couples TRBV5-1 to TRBJ1-6; tentative D call: TRBD1 (5 bases). Looked up from germline, CDR1 is SGHRS and CDR2 is YFSETQ. The CDR3 is 15 amino acids. With 4 bases removed from V and 5 bases from J, the gap between germline ends came to 13 bases. CDR3 region: CASSISGGDNSPLHY. CDR3 nucleotides: TGCGCCAGCAGCATCTCGGGGGGAGATAATTCACCCCTCCACTAT.

As to this clonotype: A much bigger clone sits one base away, suggesting this may be a read error. This chain connects TRBV9 to TRBJ2-3; 7 bases are a match to TRBD2. Germline assignment: CDR1 SGDLS and CDR2 YYNGEE. The V and J ends lost 4 bases and 4 bases, in that order; junction bases with no gene match: 15. The length of the CDR3 is 17 residues. The CDR3 coding sequence is TGTGCCAGCAGCCCGGGATGGCGGGAGTCCTCCGCAGATACGCAGTATTTT. It encodes CASSPGWRESSADTQYF. Full variable domain (rest looked up from reference TRBV9 and TRBJ2-3): DSGVTQTPKHLITATGQRVTLRCSPRSGDLSVYWYQQSLDQGLQFLIQYYNGEERAKGNILERFSAQQFPDLHSELNLSSLELGDSALYFCASSPGWRESSADTQYFGPGTRLTVL.

This clonotype appeared many times. The chain employs TRBV5-5 and TRBJ1-6; maybe TRBD1 (6 bases). The ends were cut back, 4 bases at V and 10 bases at J, with 15 bases in the middle. Germline V gene lookup returns CDR1 SGHKS and CDR2 YYEKEE (reference sequence). The CDR3 is made up of 14 amino acids. CDR3 sequence reads: CASSRDRNGSPLHF. CDR3 nucleotide sequence: TGTGCCAGCAGCCGTGACAGGAACGGGTCACCCCTCCACTTT.

The table lists this clonotype with a few counts. No conserved phenylalanine or tryptophan ends this CDR3, so it is likely a read error. The chain uses TRBV18 and TRBJ2-5; 8 bases match TRBD1. CDR1 KGHSH and CDR2 LQKENI come from the germline V gene. The CDR3 sequence is 14 residues long. With 5 bases clipped from V and 2 bases from J, the junction kept 4 bases outside the gene matches. The CDR3 sequence is CASSRRTGQETQYS. CDR3 in DNA: TGTGCCAGCTCAAGAAGGACAGGGCAAGAGACCCAGTACTCC.

This clonotype was counted ten times or more. J is TRBJ2-5 and V is TRBV20-1; tentatively, D is TRBD1 or TRBD2 (5 bases each). V was trimmed by 4 bases and J by 4 bases, leaving 16 bases between them. The CDR3 has 14 amino acids. CDR1 is DFQATT and CDR2 is SNEGSKA in the germline V gene (reference sequence). The CDR3 region is CSAKRDPTGETQYF. CDR3 DNA: TGCAGTGCTAAAAGGGACCCCACCGGAGAGACCCAGTACTTC.